There are a few counts of the clone carrying this T cell receptor beta chain. As yet, its antigen is unknown. This entry belongs to a study of cytotoxic CD8 clonotypes in ibrutinib-treated CLL. For the study at large: More than 9 relapsed/refractory, more than 14 treatment-naive; around 18 IGHV unmutated. Study-wide results and caveats: Sustained-remission patients were sampled at one set of times and progressing patients at different ones.

Using immunoSEQ multiplex PCR, the repertoire was profiled, and TCRdb retains in-frame clones only, with some absent. This sample yields tens of thousands of clones, of which roughly 58% are seen a single time; roughly a quarter belongs to the top ten. Germline V gene data show CDR1 as SEHNR and CDR2 as FQNEAQ (reference sequence). V was clipped by 0 bases and J by 6 bases, with 13 bases between them. CDR3 size: 15 residues. The source was PBMCs, collected at disease progression, from a patient treated with ibrutinib. The rearrangement uses TRBV7-9 and TRBJ2-3, with D possibly matching TRBD2 (5 bases). The TCR comes from a human donor with chronic lymphocytic leukemia. CDR3: CASSLAREGRDTQYF. The CDR3 DNA sequence: TGTGCCAGCAGCTTAGCGAGGGAAGGTCGCGATACGCAGTATTTT.